The entry below gives a single T cell receptor beta chain sequence along with its context. In the original analysis: Reference gene primer amplification in the assay estimated nucleated cell counts. TCRdb's table, derived via immunoSEQ multiplex PCR, lists solely in-frame clones and lacks some. V and J calls and clone size are copied from that table; D and trimming were computed from the DNA. The sample includes 100,000 to 150,000 clones, less than 75% seen only once; the top ten take more than 0.8%. This record comes from a study of blood T cell repertoires in COVID-19. For the study at large: T cells, B-cell-depleted T cells, or PBMCs supplied cDNA or gDNA.

Germline CDR1 is SGDLS and CDR2 is YYNGEE. Trimming stripped 0 bases from V and 3 bases from J, with 9 bases between. This CDR3 has 15 amino acids. The clonotype comes from a human donor with acute or convalescent COVID-19. The donor label of this sample is uncertain. Sequencing input: peripheral blood. The rearrangement links TRBV9 to TRBJ2-2; a possible D gene is TRBD2 (5 bases). The CDR3: CASSVGSVDTGELFF. Written as DNA, the CDR3 is TGTGCCAGCAGCGTAGGTAGCGTGGACACCGGGGAGCTGTTTTTT.